A selection of T cell receptor beta chains follows, all from one sample in a study of cytomegalovirus exposure and HLA in healthy donors. Assay: immunoSEQ multiplex PCR; the TCRdb copy retains only in-frame clones and omits some. The repertoire holds around 97,000 clones, around 61% seen once, with roughly 3.5% in the top ten. The sample taken for sequencing was PBMCs. These receptors were taken from a woman aged 45-60 years in good health and CMV-seronegative. The CDR3 runs from the conserved cysteine through the conserved F or W. The order of the fields is V gene, J gene, clone size, D gene, CDR3 protein, CDR3 DNA. D genes are given only for firm matches. Clone size appears in some rows only: once, few, many, or a class for an expanded clone.

TRBV7-8	TRBJ2-6	NA	NA	CASSQTRAGANVLTF	TGTGCCAGCAGCCAGACCAGAGCGGGGGCCAACGTCCTGACTTTC
TRBV5-1	TRBJ2-1	NA	TRBD2	CASSLRLAGEYNEQFF	TGCGCCAGCAGCTTGCGACTAGCGGGGGAGTACAATGAGCAGTTCTTC
TRBV7-2	TRBJ2-7	NA	NA	CASSLASSTYEQYF	TGTGCCAGCAGCTTAGCTAGCTCCACCTACGAGCAGTACTTC
TRBV30	TRBJ2-3	NA	NA	CAWASSARNRYF	TGTGCCTGGGCCTCTTCAGCGAGGAATCGGTATTTT
TRBV28	TRBJ1-5	NA	TRBD1	CANGQGGHQPQHF	TGTGCCAACGGACAGGGCGGGCATCAGCCCCAGCATTTT
TRBV11-3	TRBJ1-1	few	NA	CASGQGLGEAFF	TGTGCCAGCGGCCAGGGGCTGGGTGAAGCTTTCTTT
TRBV7-2	TRBJ2-3	NA	NA	CASSAAGPRGDTQYF	TGTGCCAGCAGCGCCGCTGGACCTAGGGGAGATACGCAGTATTTT
TRBV7-9	TRBJ1-1	NA	NA	CASSLGSGRTEAFF	TGTGCCAGCAGCTTAGGTTCAGGGCGCACTGAAGCTTTCTTT
TRBV2	TRBJ2-5	NA	NA	CASRPPSEETQYF	TGTGCCAGCAGACCTCCTAGCGAAGAGACCCAGTACTTC
TRBV5-1	TRBJ2-7	NA	TRBD1	CASSSGQGLYEQYF	TGCGCCAGCAGCTCGGGACAGGGTTTGTACGAGCAGTACTTC
TRBV29-1	TRBJ1-1	NA	TRBD1	CSVADRGDTEAFF	TGCAGCGTCGCGGACAGGGGGGACACTGAAGCTTTCTTT
TRBV5-1	TRBJ2-7	few	TRBD1	CASSPGTGRGEQYF	TGCGCCAGCAGCCCGGGGACAGGACGAGGCGAGCAGTACTTC
TRBV7-9	TRBJ2-2	NA	NA	CASSSRSQNTGELFF	TGTGCCAGCAGCTCGCGGTCTCAGAACACCGGGGAGCTGTTTTTT
TRBV19	TRBJ2-7	NA	TRBD1	CASGGQPYEQYF	TGTGCCAGTGGGGGACAGCCCTACGAGCAGTACTTC
TRBV18	TRBJ2-1	NA	TRBD2	CASSHTSGGANEQFF	TGTGCCAGCTCACACACTAGCGGGGGGGCCAATGAGCAGTTCTTC
TRBV7-9	TRBJ2-5	NA	TRBD1	CASSPDRGYQETQYF	TGTGCCAGCAGCCCGGACAGGGGGTACCAAGAGACCCAGTACTTC
TRBV7-2	TRBJ2-3	NA	NA	CASSPHFTDTQYF	TGTGCCAGCAGCCCCCACTTCACAGATACGCAGTATTTT
TRBV7-3	TRBJ2-5	NA	NA	CASSLSDSEETQYF	TGTGCCAGCAGCTTATCGGACAGCGAAGAGACCCAGTACTTC
TRBV6-1	TRBJ2-7	NA	TRBD2	CASTRGASGSYEQYF	TGTGCCAGCACTAGAGGGGCTAGCGGCTCCTACGAGCAGTACTTC
TRBV28	TRBJ2-3	NA	NA	CASSSTTDTQYF	TGTGCCAGCAGTTCCACAACAGATACGCAGTATTTT
TRBV29-1	TRBJ1-2	NA	NA	CSVEEQGGRGYGYTF	TGCAGCGTTGAAGAGCAGGGAGGTAGGGGCTATGGCTACACCTTC